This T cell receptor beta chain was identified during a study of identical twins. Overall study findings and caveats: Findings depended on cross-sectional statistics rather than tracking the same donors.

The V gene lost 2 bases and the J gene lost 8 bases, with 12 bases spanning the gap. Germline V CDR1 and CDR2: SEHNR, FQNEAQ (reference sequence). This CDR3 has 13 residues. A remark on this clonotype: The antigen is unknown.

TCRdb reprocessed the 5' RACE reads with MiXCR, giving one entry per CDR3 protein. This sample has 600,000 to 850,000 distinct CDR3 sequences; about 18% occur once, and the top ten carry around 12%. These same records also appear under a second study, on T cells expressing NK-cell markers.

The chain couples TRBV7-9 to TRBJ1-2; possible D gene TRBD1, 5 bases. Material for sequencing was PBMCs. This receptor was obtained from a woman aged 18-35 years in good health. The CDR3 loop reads CASSLNRRRGYTF. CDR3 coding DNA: TGTGCCAGCAGCTTAAACAGGAGACGGGGCTACACCTTC.